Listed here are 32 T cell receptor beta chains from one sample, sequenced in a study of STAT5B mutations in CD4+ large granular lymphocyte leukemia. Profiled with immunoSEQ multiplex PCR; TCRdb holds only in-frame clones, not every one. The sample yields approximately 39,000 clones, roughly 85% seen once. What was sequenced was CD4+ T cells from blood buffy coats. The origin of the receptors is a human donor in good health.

The CDR3, as DNA: TGTGCCAGCAGTTATCATGGGGGTTCGATTAACACTGAAGCTTTCTTT. Its translation is CASSYHGGSINTEAFF. V and J are TRBV6-5 and TRBJ1-1; perhaps TRBD1 as D (5 bases). Germline V gene sequence: CDR1 MNHEY, CDR2 SVGAGI. Trimming removed 3 bases at V and 2 bases at J, with 16 bases between. CDR3 length: 16 residues.

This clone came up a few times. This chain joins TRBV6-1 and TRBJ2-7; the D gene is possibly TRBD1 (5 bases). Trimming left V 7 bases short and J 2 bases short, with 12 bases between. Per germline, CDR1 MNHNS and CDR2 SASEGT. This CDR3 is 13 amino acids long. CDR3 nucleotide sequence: TGTGCCAGCACCCCAGGCAGGGCCTACGAGCAGTACTTC. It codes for CASTPGRAYEQYF.

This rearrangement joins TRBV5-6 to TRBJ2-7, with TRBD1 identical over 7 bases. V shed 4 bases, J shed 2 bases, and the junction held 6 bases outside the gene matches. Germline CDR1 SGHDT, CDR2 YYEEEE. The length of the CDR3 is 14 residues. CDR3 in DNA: TGTGCCAGCAGCACGGGACAGCACCCCTACGAGCAGTACTTC. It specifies CASSTGQHPYEQYF.

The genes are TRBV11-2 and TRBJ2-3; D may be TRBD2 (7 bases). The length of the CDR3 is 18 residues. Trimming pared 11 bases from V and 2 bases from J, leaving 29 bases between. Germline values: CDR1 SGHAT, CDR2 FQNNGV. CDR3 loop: CAFWGGRGGRGDTDTQYF. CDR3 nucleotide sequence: TGTGCCTTTTGGGGGGGCAGGGGTGGCAGAGGGGACACAGATACGCAGTATTTT. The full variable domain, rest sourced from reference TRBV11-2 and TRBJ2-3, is EAGVAQSPRYKIIEKRQSVAFWCNPISGHATLYWYQQILGQGPKLLIQFQNNGVVDDSQLPKDRFSAERLKGVDSTLKIQPAKLEDSAVYLCAFWGGRGGRGDTDTQYFGPGTRLTVL.

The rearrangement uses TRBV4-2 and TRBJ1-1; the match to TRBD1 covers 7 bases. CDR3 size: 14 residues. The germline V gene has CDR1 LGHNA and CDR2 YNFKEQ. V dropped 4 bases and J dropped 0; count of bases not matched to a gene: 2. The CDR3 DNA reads TGTGCCAGCAGCCCTGGGACAGTGAACACTGAAGCTTTCTTT. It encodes CASSPGTVNTEAFF.

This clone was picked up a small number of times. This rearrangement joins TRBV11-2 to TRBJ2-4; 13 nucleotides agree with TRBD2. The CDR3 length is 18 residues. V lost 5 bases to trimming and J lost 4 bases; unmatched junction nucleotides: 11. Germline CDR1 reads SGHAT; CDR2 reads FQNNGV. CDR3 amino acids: CASSPIGTSGITKNIQYF. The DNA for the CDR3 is TGTGCCAGCAGCCCGATCGGGACTAGCGGGATAACGAAAAACATTCAGTACTTC.

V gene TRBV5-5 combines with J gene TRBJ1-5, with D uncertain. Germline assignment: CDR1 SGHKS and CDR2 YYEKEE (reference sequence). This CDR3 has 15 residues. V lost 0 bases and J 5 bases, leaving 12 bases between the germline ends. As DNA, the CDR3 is TGTGCCAGCAGCTTGGGAAGCACTCCATATCAGCCCCAGCATTTT. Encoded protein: CASSLGSTPYQPQHF. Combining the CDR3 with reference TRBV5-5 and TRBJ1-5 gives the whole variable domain DAGVTQSPTHLIKTRGQQVTLRCSPISGHKSVSWYQQVLGQGPQFIFQYYEKEERGRGNFPDRFSARQFPNYSSELNVNALLLGDSALYLCASSLGSTPYQPQHFGDGTRLSIL.

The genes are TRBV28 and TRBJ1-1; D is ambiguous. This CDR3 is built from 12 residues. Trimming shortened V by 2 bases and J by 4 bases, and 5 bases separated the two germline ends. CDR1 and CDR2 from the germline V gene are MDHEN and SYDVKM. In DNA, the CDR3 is TGTGCCAGCAGTTTACGCTTCACTGAAGCTTTCTTT. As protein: CASSLRFTEAFF.

In DNA form, the CDR3 reads TGTGCCAGCAGCCGCTACCGGGACAGCTCCTACGAGCAGTACTTC. Translated, it gives CASSRYRDSSYEQYF. The V call is TRBV7-6, the J call TRBJ2-7, with 7 bases fitting TRBD1. This CDR3 is 15 amino acids long. The V segment lost 5 bases and the J segment 0 bases; nucleotides outside the gene matches: 7. Germline V lookup: CDR1 SGHVS, CDR2 FNYEAQ.

CDR3 sequence reads: CASSSGQGARADTQYF. CDR3 in DNA: TGTGCCAGCAGTTCCGGACAGGGGGCTCGGGCAGATACGCAGTATTTT. V gene TRBV6-6 combines with J gene TRBJ2-3; TRBD1 matches 11 bases. Trimming at V came to 4 bases and at J to 4 bases, leaving 7 bases not matched to a gene. Per germline, CDR1 MNHNY and CDR2 SVGAGI (reference sequence). The CDR3 has 16 amino acids.

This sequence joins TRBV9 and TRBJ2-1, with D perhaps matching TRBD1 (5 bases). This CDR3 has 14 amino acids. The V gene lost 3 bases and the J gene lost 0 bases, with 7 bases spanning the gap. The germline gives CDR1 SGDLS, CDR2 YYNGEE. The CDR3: CASSADISYNEQFF. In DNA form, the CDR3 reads TGTGCCAGCAGCGCGGACATCTCCTACAATGAGCAGTTCTTC.

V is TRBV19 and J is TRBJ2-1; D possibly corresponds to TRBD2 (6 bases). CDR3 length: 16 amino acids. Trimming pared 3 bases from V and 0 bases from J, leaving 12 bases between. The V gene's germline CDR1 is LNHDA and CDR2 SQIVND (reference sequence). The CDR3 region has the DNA TGTGCCAGTAGTATGGCGGCGGGATTCTCCTACAATGAGCAGTTCTTC. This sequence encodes CASSMAAGFSYNEQFF.

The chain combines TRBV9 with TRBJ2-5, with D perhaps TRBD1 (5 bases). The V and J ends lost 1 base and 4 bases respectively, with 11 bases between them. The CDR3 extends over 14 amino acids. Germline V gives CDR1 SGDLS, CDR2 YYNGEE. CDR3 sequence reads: CASSVLQGGETQYF. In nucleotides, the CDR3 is TGTGCCAGCAGCGTACTCCAGGGTGGAGAGACCCAGTACTTC.

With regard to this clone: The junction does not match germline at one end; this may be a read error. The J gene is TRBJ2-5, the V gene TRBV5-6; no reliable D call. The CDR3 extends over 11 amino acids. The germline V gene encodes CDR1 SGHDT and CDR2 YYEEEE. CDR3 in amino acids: CASSLETVLNF. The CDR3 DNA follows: TGTGCCAGCAGCTTGGAGACGGTCCTGAACTTC.

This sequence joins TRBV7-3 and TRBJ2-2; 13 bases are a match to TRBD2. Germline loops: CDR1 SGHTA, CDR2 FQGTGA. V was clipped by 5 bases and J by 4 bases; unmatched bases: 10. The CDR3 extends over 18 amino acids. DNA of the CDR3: TGTGCCAGCAGCCCCCGGACTAGCGGGAGCCGGGCCACCGGGGAGCTGTTTTTT. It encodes CASSPRTSGSRATGELFF.

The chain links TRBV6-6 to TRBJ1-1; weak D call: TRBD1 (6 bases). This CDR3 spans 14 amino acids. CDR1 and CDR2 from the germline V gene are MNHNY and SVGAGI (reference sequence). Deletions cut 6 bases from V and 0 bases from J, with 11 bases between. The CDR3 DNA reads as TGTGCCAGCAGGAGAGGACAGTTGAACACTGAAGCTTTCTTT. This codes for CASRRGQLNTEAFF.

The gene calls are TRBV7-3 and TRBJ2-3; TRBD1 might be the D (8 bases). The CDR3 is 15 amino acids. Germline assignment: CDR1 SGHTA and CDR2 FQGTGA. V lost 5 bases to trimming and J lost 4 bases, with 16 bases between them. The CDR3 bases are TGTGCCAGCAGCCAGGGGGCGGGAGTGGCAGATACGCAGTATTTT. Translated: CASSQGAGVADTQYF.

CDR3 nucleotides: TGTGCCAGCTCACCTTACTCAGGGGACTATGGCTACACCTTC. This sequence encodes CASSPYSGDYGYTF. The rearrangement links TRBV18 to TRBJ1-2; D may be TRBD1 (6 bases). The CDR3 loop spans 14 amino acids. Trimming cost V 3 bases and J 3 bases, with 11 bases left between them. Germline-derived CDR1 and CDR2 are KGHSH and LQKENI.

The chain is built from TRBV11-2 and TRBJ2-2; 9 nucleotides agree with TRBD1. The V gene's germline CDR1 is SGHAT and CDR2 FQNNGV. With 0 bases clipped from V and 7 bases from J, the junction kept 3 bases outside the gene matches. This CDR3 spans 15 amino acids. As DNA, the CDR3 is TGTGCCAGCAGCTTAGAGGGACAGGGAAGCGGGGAGCTGTTTTTT. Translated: CASSLEGQGSGELFF. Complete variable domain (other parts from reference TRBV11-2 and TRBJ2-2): EAGVAQSPRYKIIEKRQSVAFWCNPISGHATLYWYQQILGQGPKLLIQFQNNGVVDDSQLPKDRFSAERLKGVDSTLKIQPAKLEDSAVYLCASSLEGQGSGELFFGEGSRLTVL.

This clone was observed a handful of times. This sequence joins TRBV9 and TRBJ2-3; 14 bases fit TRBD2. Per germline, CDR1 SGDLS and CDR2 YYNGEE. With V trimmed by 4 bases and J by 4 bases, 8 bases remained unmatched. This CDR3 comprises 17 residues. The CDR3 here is CASSPRLAGGRADTQYF. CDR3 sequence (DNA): TGTGCCAGCAGCCCCCGACTAGCGGGGGGGCGTGCAGATACGCAGTATTTT.

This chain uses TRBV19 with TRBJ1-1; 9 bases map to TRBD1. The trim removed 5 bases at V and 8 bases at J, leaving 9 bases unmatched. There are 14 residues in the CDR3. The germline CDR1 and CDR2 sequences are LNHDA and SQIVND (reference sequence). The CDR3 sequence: CASSANTGGREAFF. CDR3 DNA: TGTGCCAGTAGTGCAAACACAGGGGGCAGGGAAGCTTTCTTT.

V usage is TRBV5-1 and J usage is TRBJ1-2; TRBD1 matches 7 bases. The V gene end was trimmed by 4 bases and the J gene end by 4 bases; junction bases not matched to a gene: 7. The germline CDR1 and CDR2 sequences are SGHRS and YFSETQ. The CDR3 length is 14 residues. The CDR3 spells CASSPGGGRYGYTF. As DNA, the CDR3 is TGCGCCAGCAGCCCAGGGGGGGGTCGCTATGGCTACACCTTC.

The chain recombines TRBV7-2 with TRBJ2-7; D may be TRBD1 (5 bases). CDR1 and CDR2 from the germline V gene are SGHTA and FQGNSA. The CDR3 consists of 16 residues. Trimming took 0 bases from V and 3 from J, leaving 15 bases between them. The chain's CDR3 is CASSLAQRGAVYEQYF. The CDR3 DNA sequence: TGTGCCAGCAGCTTAGCGCAAAGGGGCGCCGTCTACGAGCAGTACTTC.

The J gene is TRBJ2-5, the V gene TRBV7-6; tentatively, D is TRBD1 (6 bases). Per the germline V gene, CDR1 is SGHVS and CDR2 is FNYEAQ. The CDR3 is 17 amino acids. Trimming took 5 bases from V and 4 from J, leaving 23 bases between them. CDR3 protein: CASSPGPDQGRRETQYF. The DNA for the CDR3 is TGTGCCAGCAGCCCCGGCCCTGACCAGGGGCGGCGAGAGACCCAGTACTTC.

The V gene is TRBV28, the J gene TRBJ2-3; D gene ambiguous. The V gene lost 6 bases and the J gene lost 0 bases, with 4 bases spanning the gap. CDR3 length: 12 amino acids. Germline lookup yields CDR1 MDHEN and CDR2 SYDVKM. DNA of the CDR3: TGTGCCAGCAGCATTAGCACAGATACGCAGTATTTT. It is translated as CASSISTDTQYF.

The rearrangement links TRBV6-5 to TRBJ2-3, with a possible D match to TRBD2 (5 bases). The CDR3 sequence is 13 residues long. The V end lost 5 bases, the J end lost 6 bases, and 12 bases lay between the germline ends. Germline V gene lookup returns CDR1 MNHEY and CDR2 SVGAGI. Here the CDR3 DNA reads TGTGCCAGCAGTGACAACTCGGGGGATACGCAGTATTTT. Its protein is CASSDNSGDTQYF.

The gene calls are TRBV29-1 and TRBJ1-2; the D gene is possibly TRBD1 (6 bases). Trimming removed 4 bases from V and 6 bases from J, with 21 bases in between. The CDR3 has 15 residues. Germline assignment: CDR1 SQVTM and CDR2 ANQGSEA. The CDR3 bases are TGCAGCGTTGGCCGAGGGGGGAATGGGGAGGATGGCTACACCTTC. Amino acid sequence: CSVGRGGNGEDGYTF.

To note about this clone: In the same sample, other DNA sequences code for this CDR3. The DNA for the CDR3 is TGCGCCAGCAGCTACTCCGGGGCAGCGACTAATGAAAAACTGTTTTTT. It specifies CASSYSGAATNEKLFF. The V gene is TRBV5-1, the J gene TRBJ1-4; D may be TRBD1 (5 bases). Germline values: CDR1 SGHRS, CDR2 YFSETQ. The CDR3 has 16 amino acids. Trimming cost V 3 bases and J 2 bases, with 14 bases left between them.

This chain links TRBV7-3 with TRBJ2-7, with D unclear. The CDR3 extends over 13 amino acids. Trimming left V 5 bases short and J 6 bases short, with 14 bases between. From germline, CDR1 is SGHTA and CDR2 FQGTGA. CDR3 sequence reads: CASSPTSVGEQYF. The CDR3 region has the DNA TGTGCCAGCAGCCCCACCAGCGTAGGCGAGCAGTACTTC.

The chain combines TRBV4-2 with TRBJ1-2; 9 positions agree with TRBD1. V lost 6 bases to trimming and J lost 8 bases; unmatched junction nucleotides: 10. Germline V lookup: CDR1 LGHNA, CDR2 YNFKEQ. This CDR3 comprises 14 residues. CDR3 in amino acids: CASREGGTGFGYTF. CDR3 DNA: TGTGCCAGCAGGGAGGGGGGGACAGGGTTCGGCTACACCTTC.

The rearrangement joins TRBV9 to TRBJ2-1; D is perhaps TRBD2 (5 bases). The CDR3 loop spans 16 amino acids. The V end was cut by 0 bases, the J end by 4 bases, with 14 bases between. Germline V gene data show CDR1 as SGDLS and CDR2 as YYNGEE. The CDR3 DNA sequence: TGTGCCAGCAGCGTAGGAAGCGTCGGCGGGTACAATGAGCAGTTCTTC. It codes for CASSVGSVGGYNEQFF.

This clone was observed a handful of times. CDR3 DNA: TGTGCCAGCAGCTTAGGGGGAGACACCATATATTTT. Translating it yields CASSLGGDTIYF. The chain is built from TRBV7-6 and TRBJ1-3; D is undetermined. This CDR3 is 12 amino acids long. V was clipped by 1 base and J by 8 bases, with 6 bases between them. Germline CDR1 and CDR2: SGHVS and FNYEAQ.